The rows below give T cell receptor beta chains drawn from one sample of a study of blood T cell repertoires in COVID-19. Sequenced by immunoSEQ multiplex PCR; TCRdb stores in-frame clones only, minus some. The data contain approximately 350,000 clones, roughly nine tenths of them singletons. Sequenced material: peripheral blood. Receptor source: a man aged 35-49 years with acute or convalescent COVID-19. The CDR3 runs from the conserved cysteine through the conserved F or W. The order of the fields is D gene, J gene, clone size, V gene, CDR3 protein, CDR3 DNA. A D gene is named only where the DNA matches it firmly. Some rows mark clone size as missing; the rest say once, few, many or name a class of expanded clone.

. TRBJ1-2 . TRBV15 CATSPTNYGYTF TGTGCCACCAGTCCTACTAACTATGGCTACACCTTC
TRBD1 TRBJ1-6 . TRBV7-7 CASGQGSNSPLHF TGTGCTAGCGGACAGGGGAGTAATTCACCCCTCCACTTT
. TRBJ2-3 . TRBV11-2 CASSLDRGSTDTQYF TGTGCCAGCAGCTTAGACAGGGGAAGCACAGATACGCAGTATTTT
TRBD1 TRBJ1-2 . TRBV5-4 CASSLGPGQGSYGYTF TGTGCCAGCAGCTTGGGTCCCGGACAGGGCTCATATGGCTACACCTTC
TRBD1 TRBJ1-1 . TRBV5-4 CASSKDRGMNTEAFF TGTGCCAGCAGCAAGGACAGGGGAATGAACACTGAAGCTTTCTTT
TRBD2 TRBJ2-1 . TRBV7-3 CASSSARLAGDLYNEQFF TGTGCCAGCAGCTCCGCTCGACTAGCGGGGGATCTCTACAATGAGCAGTTCTTC
TRBD1 TRBJ2-7 once TRBV2 CACRQGGYEQYF TGTGCCTGCCGACAGGGGGGCTACGAGCAGTACTTC
TRBD1 TRBJ1-5 . TRBV7-9 CASSPTSGQGNQPQHF TGTGCCAGCAGTCCCACCAGCGGACAGGGCAATCAGCCCCAGCATTTT
TRBD1 TRBJ1-2 . TRBV6-5 CASSYSGTVFYGYTF TGTGCCAGCAGTTACTCGGGGACAGTGTTCTATGGCTACACCTTC
TRBD1 TRBJ2-5 . TRBV6-2/TRBV6-3 CASSKTGTGSQETQYF TGTGCCAGCAGTAAGACCGGGACAGGGAGCCAAGAGACCCAGTACTTC
. TRBJ1-2 once TRBV5-4 CASSLVTGGTSYTF TGTGCCAGCAGCTTGGTTACGGGGGGTACAAGCTACACCTTC
. TRBJ2-3 . TRBV30 CPGRMGTDTQYF TGTCCTGGGAGGATGGGCACAGATACGCAGTATTTT
TRBD2 TRBJ2-5 . TRBV11-3 CASSLGSELAGQETQYF TGTGCCAGCAGCTTAGGTTCCGAACTAGCGGGCCAAGAGACCCAGTACTTC
. TRBJ1-2 few TRBV7-8 CASSLGTRRNYGYTF TGTGCCAGCAGCCTAGGGACGAGGAGGAACTATGGCTACACCTTC
TRBD1 TRBJ2-3 . TRBV25-1 CASTPPRQGGSTDTQYF TGTGCCAGCACACCCCCTCGACAGGGGGGTAGTACAGATACGCAGTATTTT
TRBD2 TRBJ2-5 . TRBV4-1 CASSQVSGGMETQYF TGCGCCAGCAGCCAAGTTTCCGGGGGGATGGAGACCCAGTACTTC
. TRBJ1-1 . TRBV9 CASSVEQGWTEAFF TGTGCCAGCAGCGTAGAGCAGGGGTGGACTGAAGCTTTCTTT
. TRBJ2-7 . TRBV6-5 CASTRDYEQYF TGTGCGTCAACCCGCGATTACGAGCAGTACTTC
TRBD1 TRBJ1-3 . TRBV19 CASTTLYPGQSSGNTIYF TGTGCCAGTACCACGCTGTACCCGGGACAGAGCTCTGGAAACACCATATATTTT
. TRBJ1-1 . TRBV11-2 CASSTLGRGNTEAFF TGTGCCAGCAGCACACTGGGCCGGGGGAACACTGAAGCTTTCTTT
TRBD1 TRBJ2-7 . TRBV6-6 CASTYSPTGGVAEYF TGTGCCAGCACATACTCTCCGACAGGGGGGGTCGCCGAGTACTTC
TRBD1 TRBJ2-7 . TRBV20-1 CSASAPGQSYEQYF TGCAGTGCTAGTGCACCGGGACAGTCTTACGAGCAGTACTTC
. TRBJ1-4 once TRBV29-1 CSGRINEKLFF TGCAGCGGCAGGATTAATGAAAAACTGTTTTTT
TRBD1 TRBJ2-3 . TRBV10-3 CAISSTGAGTDTQYF TGTGCCATCAGTTCGACAGGGGCGGGGACAGATACGCAGTATTTT
TRBD2 TRBJ2-7 once TRBV19 CASSMIAGVRYEQYF TGTGCCAGTAGTATGATAGCGGGGGTGCGCTACGAGCAGTACTTC
TRBD1 TRBJ2-3 . TRBV7-3 CASSTRTGSTDTQYF TGTGCCAGCAGCACTCGGACAGGTAGCACAGATACGCAGTATTTT
. TRBJ2-3 . TRBV24-1 CATSDPTLSGGNTQYF TGTGCCACCAGTGATCCTACCCTCAGTGGCGGGAACACGCAGTATTTT
. TRBJ2-7 . TRBV28 CASSFRGGPLEQYF TGTGCCAGCAGTTTTAGGGGCGGACCTCTCGAGCAGTACTTC
TRBD2 TRBJ2-3 once TRBV5-5 CASSYLAASSTDTQYF TGTGCCAGCAGCTACCTAGCGGCCTCTAGCACAGATACGCAGTATTTT
TRBD1 TRBJ1-3 . TRBV7-9 CASSLPPGQEISGNTIYF TGTGCCAGCAGCTTACCCCCGGGACAGGAGATCTCTGGAAACACCATATATTTT
TRBD2 TRBJ2-1 . TRBV5-1 CASSGQGLAGRSYNEQFF TGCGCCAGCAGCGGACAAGGGCTAGCGGGGCGCTCCTACAATGAGCAGTTCTTC
TRBD2 TRBJ2-2 once TRBV7-2 CASSWTGTSGGGELFF TGTGCCAGCAGCTGGACCGGGACTAGCGGGGGCGGGGAGCTGTTTTTT
. TRBJ1-2 . TRBV30 CAWSQEANYGYTF TGTGCCTGGAGTCAGGAAGCTAACTATGGCTACACCTTC
TRBD2 TRBJ2-1 . TRBV28 CASSPRLAGTYNEQFF TGTGCCAGCAGTCCGAGACTAGCGGGGACCTACAATGAGCAGTTCTTC
. TRBJ2-3 once TRBV6-2/TRBV6-3 CASSYFGRGADTQYF TGTGCCAGCAGTTACTTCGGGCGGGGCGCAGATACGCAGTATTTT
. TRBJ1-2 . TRBV7-2 CASSLARQIYGYTF TGTGCCAGCAGCTTAGCGCGACAAATCTATGGCTACACCTTC
. TRBJ1-1 . TRBV5-4 CASSTGQMNTEAFF TGTGCCAGCAGCACCGGACAGATGAACACTGAAGCTTTCTTT
. TRBJ2-6 . TRBV7-9 CASSLQTGSGANVLTF TGTGCCAGCAGCTTACAAACAGGCTCTGGGGCCAACGTCCTGACTTTC
TRBD1 TRBJ1-2 . TRBV5-1 CASARGGQGGYTF TGCGCCAGCGCCCGAGGGGGACAGGGCGGCTACACCTTC
. TRBJ1-4 . TRBV19 CASSMEGIINEKLFF TGTGCCAGTAGTATGGAGGGAATCATTAATGAAAAACTGTTTTTT
TRBD2 TRBJ2-7 . TRBV27 CASSAGLAVYEQYF TGTGCCAGCAGTGCCGGACTAGCGGTCTACGAGCAGTACTTC
. TRBJ1-1 once TRBV3-1/TRBV3-2 CASSPRGNTEAFF TGTGCCAGCAGCCCCCGCGGGAACACTGAAGCTTTCTTT
. TRBJ2-2 . TRBV5-1 CASRRPGDTGELFF TGCGCCAGCAGAAGGCCAGGGGACACCGGGGAGCTGTTTTTT
TRBD2 TRBJ2-1 . TRBV7-2 CASSLAGLAYYNEQFF TGTGCCAGCAGCTTAGCCGGACTAGCGTATTACAATGAGCAGTTCTTC
. TRBJ1-4 . TRBV2 CASSPGDGNEKLFF TGTGCCAGCAGCCCCGGGGATGGTAATGAAAAACTGTTTTTT
. TRBJ2-7 . TRBV19 CASSIDLRGREQYF TGTGCCAGTAGTATAGATCTCCGGGGGAGGGAGCAGTACTTC
. TRBJ2-7 . TRBV28 CASTEDSPSYEQYF TGTGCCAGCACCGAGGACAGTCCCTCCTACGAGCAGTACTTC
. TRBJ1-4 . TRBV18 CASSSQGSGEKLFF TGTGCCAGCTCATCGCAGGGGAGTGGTGAAAAACTGTTTTTT
. TRBJ1-2 . TRBV10-3 CAISDSVYGYTF TGTGCCATCAGTGATTCGGTCTATGGCTACACCTTC
TRBD2 TRBJ2-1 . TRBV2 CASSVRGGYNEQFF TGTGCCAGCAGTGTGCGCGGGGGCTACAATGAGCAGTTCTTC
. TRBJ2-1 . TRBV3-1/TRBV3-2 CASRGAHHNEQFF TGTGCCAGCAGGGGGGCGCACCACAATGAGCAGTTCTTC
. TRBJ1-1 . TRBV27 CASSSLGGTFEAFF TGTGCCAGCAGTTCCCTGGGGGGAACCTTTGAAGCTTTCTTT
TRBD1 TRBJ2-4 . TRBV6-6 CASSYTRDRDKNIQYF TGTGCCAGCAGTTACACCAGGGACAGGGACAAAAACATTCAGTACTTC
. TRBJ1-1 . TRBV5-1 CASSSDTYTEAFF TGCGCCAGCAGCTCTGACACTTACACTGAAGCTTTCTTT
TRBD1 TRBJ2-2 . TRBV19 CAPRQGCTGELFF TGTGCCCCACGACAGGGGTGCACCGGGGAGCTGTTTTTT
. TRBJ2-2 . TRBV30 CAWRDSYTGELFF TGTGCCTGGAGGGACAGCTACACCGGGGAGCTGTTTTTT
TRBD1 TRBJ1-5 . TRBV28 CASSTDRASNQPQHF TGTGCCAGCAGTACGGACAGGGCGAGCAATCAGCCCCAGCATTTT
. TRBJ1-5 . TRBV19 CASATGYSNQPQHF TGTGCCAGTGCGACAGGCTATAGCAATCAGCCCCAGCATTTT